These 18 T cell receptor beta chains were all obtained from the same sample, sequenced in a study of blood T cell repertoires in COVID-19. Libraries were prepared by immunoSEQ multiplex PCR; TCRdb keeps only in-frame clonotypes and omits some of them. The table lists about 340,000 clones, 80% to 90% of them singletons, with around 3% in the top ten. The sequenced sample was peripheral blood. Receptor source: a man aged 25 to 45 with active or convalescent COVID-19.

J is TRBJ2-7 and V is TRBV7-2; 8 bases agree with TRBD1. Germline trimming cut 3 bases from V and 3 bases from J; bases unmatched to any gene: 7. This CDR3 is 15 amino acids long. Per germline, CDR1 SGHTA and CDR2 FQGNSA. The CDR3 reads CASSLGTGRGYEQYF. The DNA of the CDR3 is TGTGCCAGCAGCTTGGGGACAGGTAGAGGCTACGAGCAGTACTTC.

The V gene is TRBV4-1, the J gene TRBJ2-3, with a tentative D call TRBD2 (6 bases). The germline V gene encodes CDR1 MGHRA and CDR2 YSYEKL. The CDR3 covers 16 residues. Trimming cost V 4 bases and J 5 bases, with 19 bases left between them. CDR3 sequence reads: CASSPGTDRGGDTQYF. DNA for the CDR3: TGCGCCAGCAGCCCAGGGACTGATCGTGGGGGAGATACGCAGTATTTT.

The chain is built from TRBV3-1 (or the pseudogene TRBV3-2) and TRBJ2-1; tentatively, D is TRBD2 (5 bases). Deletions cut 5 bases from V and 8 bases from J, with 16 bases between. From germline, CDR1 is LGHDT and CDR2 YNNKEL (reference sequence). CDR3 length equals 14 residues. The DNA of the CDR3 is TGTGCCAGCAGCTCCCAGCCCGGAGGCGATGAGCAGTTCTTC. Residues: CASSSQPGGDEQFF.

This clone was seen ten or more times. The rearrangement uses TRBV5-4 and TRBJ2-3; a weak D match, TRBD2 (6 bases). The CDR3 contains 14 residues. Germline values: CDR1 SGHNT, CDR2 YYREEE (reference sequence). Between the trimmed V and J ends, which lost 0 bases and 1 base, there was a span of 6 bases. CDR3 protein: CASSLGLGTDTQYF. Written as DNA, the CDR3 is TGTGCCAGCAGCTTGGGACTAGGCACAGATACGCAGTATTTT.

This chain connects TRBV6-5 to TRBJ1-2; the match to TRBD1 covers 7 bases. This CDR3 has 13 residues. Per germline, CDR1 MNHEY and CDR2 SVGAGI. J gave up 6 bases and V 6 bases, and 7 bases lay outside the gene matches. The CDR3 nucleotides read TGTGCCAGCAGCTCGGACAGGCTGAATGGCTACACCTTC. Translation gives CASSSDRLNGYTF.

The CDR3 region has the DNA TGTGCCACCAGTGACACAGCGGCGCGGGCAGATACGCAGTATTTT. It is translated as CATSDTAARADTQYF. The gene calls are TRBV24-1 and TRBJ2-3, with D tentatively TRBD2 (5 bases). V shed 4 bases and J shed 4 bases, with 14 bases lying between them. The CDR3 spans 15 residues. Looked up from germline, CDR1 is KGHDR and CDR2 is SFDVKD.

The rearrangement uses TRBV6-2 or TRBV6-3 and TRBJ1-2; weak D call: TRBD1 (6 bases). The CDR3 covers 14 residues. The germline V gene has CDR1 MNHEY and CDR2 SVGEGT. V gave up 6 bases and J gave up 8 bases, with 19 bases separating them. The chain's CDR3 is CASSNEADRVGYTF. The CDR3 DNA follows: TGTGCCAGCAGCAACGAGGCGGACAGAGTGGGCTACACCTTC.

Written as DNA, the CDR3 is TGCGCCAGCAGCGCTACGGGGTACGCTGAAGCTTTCTTT. Translated, it gives CASSATGYAEAFF. The V and J genes are TRBV5-1 and TRBJ1-1, with D unresolved. The CDR3 loop spans 13 amino acids. V lost 4 bases, J lost 6 bases, and 13 bases lay in between. Germline CDR1 and CDR2: SGHRS and YFSETQ.

The V call is TRBV5-1, the J call TRBJ1-3, with D unresolved. Per germline, CDR1 SGHRS and CDR2 YFSETQ. Trimming cost V 2 bases and J 4 bases, with 7 bases left between them. The CDR3 is 13 amino acids. The CDR3 nucleotides read TGCGCCAGCAGCTTATCCCGGGGAAACACCATATATTTT. Protein product: CASSLSRGNTIYF.

This rearrangement joins TRBV10-3 to TRBJ2-7; 8 bases are shared with TRBD2. The germline CDR1 and CDR2 sequences are ENHRY and SYGVKD. The CDR3 totals 16 residues. Germline trimming cut 6 bases from V and 0 bases from J; bases unmatched to any gene: 10. The CDR3 DNA reads TGTGCCATCAGGGAACCCGGGGGGGGCCGCTCCTACGAGCAGTACTTC. Its protein product is CAIREPGGGRSYEQYF.

This sequence joins TRBV19 and TRBJ1-1; TRBD1 agrees at 11 bases. After removal of 9 bases from V and 4 bases from J, the junction contained 7 bases not matched to a gene. The CDR3 consists of 14 residues. The germline CDR1 and CDR2 sequences are LNHDA and SQIVND (reference sequence). CDR3 sequence: CASRAGTGGTEAFF. As DNA, the CDR3 is TGTGCCAGCCGCGCCGGGACAGGGGGCACTGAAGCTTTCTTT.

In this sample, this clone turned up once. The chain carries TRBV18 and TRBJ2-2; D gene ambiguous. Between the trimmed V and J ends, which lost 3 bases and 2 bases, there was a span of 10 bases. Germline V gene lookup returns CDR1 KGHSH and CDR2 LQKENI. This CDR3 is built from 15 residues. The CDR3 sequence is CASSPPVLNTGELFF. CDR3 coding DNA: TGTGCCAGCTCACCCCCGGTCCTCAACACCGGGGAGCTGTTTTTT.

Concerning this clone itself: The sample holds other DNA sequences that translate to the same CDR3. This rearrangement joins TRBV15 to TRBJ1-1, with D perhaps TRBD1 (5 bases). This CDR3 is 14 amino acids long. The germline gives CDR1 LNHNV, CDR2 YYDKDF (reference sequence). V dropped 5 bases and J dropped 1 base, with 11 bases sitting between them. DNA of the CDR3: TGTGCCACCAGCCGGGGGTTGGGGAACACTGAAGCTTTCTTT. It specifies CATSRGLGNTEAFF.

This clone showed up just a few times. This chain connects TRBV29-1 to TRBJ1-2, with D tentatively TRBD1 (5 bases). Looked up from germline, CDR1 is SQVTM and CDR2 is ANQGSEA. The CDR3 is made up of 15 amino acids. With 6 bases removed from V and 2 bases from J, the gap between germline ends came to 19 bases. CDR3 DNA sequence: TGCAGCGTCCTTGGCGGGACCGCAATGAACTATGGCTACACCTTC. It is translated as CSVLGGTAMNYGYTF.

The J gene is TRBJ2-2, the V gene TRBV7-9, with 9 bases identical to TRBD1. V trimming: 4 bases; J trimming: 6 bases; junction bases outside the gene matches: 6. The germline CDR1 and CDR2 sequences are SEHNR and FQNEAQ (reference sequence). The CDR3 consists of 15 residues. The CDR3 here is CASSSSTGGAGELFF. The CDR3 DNA follows: TGTGCCAGCAGCTCGTCGACAGGGGGAGCCGGGGAGCTGTTTTTT.

The rearrangement joins TRBV7-9 to TRBJ2-7; TRBD2 aligns across 11 bases. The CDR3 runs 19 residues. J lost 0 bases, V lost 5 bases, and 15 bases had no gene match. Germline CDR1 SEHNR, CDR2 FQNEAQ (reference sequence). The CDR3 coding sequence is TGTGCCAGCAGCCCCCGGCTGGCTAGCGGGGGGCAAAGCTCCTACGAGCAGTACTTC. Translated: CASSPRLASGGQSSYEQYF.

This rearrangement joins TRBV6-1 to TRBJ2-2; weak D call: TRBD2 (6 bases). CDR3 length: 15 amino acids. Germline V gene data show CDR1 as MNHNS and CDR2 as SASEGT. V gave up 6 bases and J gave up 8 bases, with 19 bases separating them. CDR3 sequence reads: CASSNTPAGGGELFF. The CDR3 DNA is TGTGCCAGCAGCAACACCCCTGCCGGAGGGGGGGAGCTGTTTTTT.

This clone has only a few counts. The CDR3 DNA reads TGTGCCAGCAGCGACGGGACAGGGGGCAATAATTCACCCCTCCACTTT. It specifies CASSDGTGGNNSPLHF. This chain connects TRBV5-6 to TRBJ1-6, with 12 bases aligning to TRBD1. The V gene's germline CDR1 is SGHDT and CDR2 YYEEEE. V trimming: 4 bases; J trimming: 5 bases; junction bases outside the gene matches: 4. There are 16 residues in the CDR3.